These 28 T cell receptor beta chains share one sample of origin, sequenced in a study of response to subunit inactivated influenza vaccine. TCRdb re-called the RT-PCR reads with MiXCR, one entry per CDR3 protein. Among some 800,000 distinct CDR3 sequences listed, over 20% were seen once. Sequencing used PBMCs from blood, obtained roughly 5 days after vaccination. These receptors all come from a man aged 45 to 65 who received an inactivated influenza vaccine.

This chain uses TRBV6-5 with TRBJ2-7, with D possibly matching TRBD2 (5 bases). V was pared by 2 bases and J by 5 bases, with 13 bases between. CDR3 length equals 14 residues. Germline V CDR1 and CDR2: MNHEY, SVGAGI. CDR3 sequence reads: CASSYRAWGDEQYF. In DNA, the CDR3 is TGTGCCAGCAGTTACCGGGCGTGGGGAGACGAGCAGTACTTC.

V is TRBV20-1 and J is TRBJ2-7; 7 bases fit TRBD2. CDR1 and CDR2 (germline): DFQATT, SNEGSKA (reference sequence). V lost 3 bases to trimming and J lost 4 bases; unmatched junction nucleotides: 9. This CDR3 is 14 amino acids long. CDR3 residues: CSASPSSGAYEQYF. The CDR3, as DNA: TGCAGTGCTAGCCCATCTAGCGGAGCTTACGAGCAGTACTTC.

CDR3 bases: TGTGCCAGCAGCCAAGCCACTTACACGGTAGGGTGGCAAGAGACCCAGTACTTC. Protein product: CASSQATYTVGWQETQYF. The rearrangement links TRBV3-1 to TRBJ2-5; D not certain. The CDR3 has 18 residues. In germline, CDR1 is LGHDT, CDR2 YNNKEL (reference sequence). V was clipped by 1 base and J by 2 bases, with 20 bases between them.

This clonotype was seen more than once but under ten times. The rearrangement uses TRBV4-3 and TRBJ2-3; TRBD1 might be the D (5 bases). The CDR3 is 17 residues long. Trimming removed 0 bases from V and 5 bases from J, with 18 bases in between. Germline V gene lookup returns CDR1 LGHNA and CDR2 YSLEER. CDR3 in DNA: TGCGCCAGCAGCCAAGATCTAAAGGTCAGGGTAGGAGATACGCAGTATTTT. Translation gives CASSQDLKVRVGDTQYF.

The V call is TRBV20-1, the J call TRBJ2-3; 7 bases agree with TRBD2. CDR1 and CDR2 from the germline V gene are DFQATT and SNEGSKA (reference sequence). The CDR3 spans 16 residues. The junction had 10 bases not matched to a gene; V was cut back by 1 base and J by 3 bases. The CDR3 region has the DNA TGCAGTGCTAGAGGATGGACGGGAGGAGATACAGATACGCAGTATTTT. It is translated as CSARGWTGGDTDTQYF.

The sample holds a few counts of this clonotype. The chain is built from TRBV9 and TRBJ1-1; 10 bases agree with TRBD1. CDR1 SGDLS and CDR2 YYNGEE come from the germline V gene. The CDR3 has 15 residues. Losses at the gene ends were 4 bases for V and 4 bases for J; bases not matched to a gene: 7. The chain's CDR3 is CASSTRQGAGTEAFF. CDR3 nucleotides: TGTGCCAGCAGCACGAGACAGGGGGCGGGCACTGAAGCTTTCTTT.

The V gene is TRBV4-3, the J gene TRBJ2-1, with 9 bases aligning to TRBD2. Germline loops: CDR1 LGHNA, CDR2 YSLEER. The J segment lost 1 base and the V segment lost 8 bases, leaving 9 bases of the junction unmatched. CDR3 length: 16 residues. CDR3 region: CASAKEAGGSYNEQFF. CDR3 nucleotide sequence: TGCGCCAGCGCGAAGGAGGCGGGGGGGTCCTACAATGAGCAGTTCTTC.

This clonotype was counted a few times. The CDR3 DNA sequence: TGCGCCAGCAGCCCGCTCGGACAGGGTTACACCGGGGAGCTGTTTTTT. Amino acid sequence: CASSPLGQGYTGELFF. The rearrangement joins TRBV4-3 to TRBJ2-2; TRBD1 agrees at 8 bases. The CDR3 sequence is 16 residues long. V shed 4 bases and J 3 bases; nucleotides not matched to a gene: 7. Germline CDR1 and CDR2: LGHNA and YSLEER.

In the case of this clonotype: The germline gene is not matched at one end of the junction; a read error may be the cause. The J gene is TRBJ2-7, the V gene TRBV12-3 or TRBV12-4; D is perhaps TRBD2 (6 bases). This CDR3 has 14 residues. CDR3 coding DNA: TGTGCCAGCAATTTAGGCCGACTAGAGTACGAGCAGTACTTC. Protein product: CASNLGRLEYEQYF.

This clonotype came up a few times. The chain recombines TRBV7-8 with TRBJ2-7; D perhaps matches TRBD1 (6 bases). V lost 2 bases, J lost 1 base, and 18 bases lay in between. Per the germline V gene, CDR1 is SGHVS and CDR2 is FQNEAQ. This CDR3 has 17 amino acids. The CDR3 reads CASSLKRGLQGSYEQYF. For the CDR3, the DNA is TGTGCCAGCAGCTTAAAGAGGGGTTTACAGGGTTCCTACGAGCAGTACTTC.

The chain couples TRBV5-1 to TRBJ2-2; no reliable D call. V gave up 4 bases and J gave up 6 bases, with 13 bases separating them. Germline V CDR1 and CDR2: SGHRS, YFSETQ. This CDR3 comprises 14 residues. The CDR3 nucleotides read TGCGCCAGCAGCCCGGACGGGTTTCCCGGGGAGCTGTTTTTT. Protein product: CASSPDGFPGELFF.

The chain combines TRBV2 with TRBJ2-7; 9 positions agree with TRBD2. The germline gives CDR1 SNHLY, CDR2 FYNNEI. The trim removed 6 bases at V and 3 bases at J, leaving 12 bases unmatched. The CDR3 spans 16 residues. Here the CDR3 reads CASSPVGSGSFYEQYF. CDR3 DNA: TGTGCCAGCAGCCCCGTGGGTAGCGGGAGTTTCTACGAGCAGTACTTC.

The V and J genes are TRBV7-3 and TRBJ2-3; TRBD1 is a possible D gene (5 bases). The V gene's germline CDR1 is SGHTA and CDR2 FQGTGA. The CDR3 runs 16 residues. Trimming cost V 5 bases and J 4 bases, with 19 bases left between them. The chain's CDR3 is CASSPRQGRVADTQYF. CDR3 DNA sequence: TGTGCCAGCAGCCCCCGTCAGGGTAGGGTCGCAGATACGCAGTATTTT.

The rearrangement uses TRBV20-1 and TRBJ2-2; a possible D gene is TRBD2 (6 bases). V was shortened by 6 bases and J by 0 bases, with 14 bases between the two germline ends. The CDR3 is made up of 15 amino acids. Germline V gene data show CDR1 as DFQATT and CDR2 as SNEGSKA (reference sequence). The CDR3 DNA follows: TGCAGTGCCAAGCGGGCCGCCCCGAACACCGGGGAGCTGTTTTTT. Its protein is CSAKRAAPNTGELFF.

V is TRBV20-1 and J is TRBJ2-1, with TRBD2 identical over 11 bases. The CDR3 extends over 18 amino acids. V dropped 0 bases and J dropped 3; count of bases not matched to a gene: 10. Germline CDR1 and CDR2: DFQATT and SNEGSKA (reference sequence). CDR3 nucleotide sequence: TGCAGTGCTAGAGATAGTCTAGCGGGGGGCCGGGGCTACAATGAGCAGTTCTTC. Protein sequence: CSARDSLAGGRGYNEQFF.

This chain connects TRBV30 to TRBJ2-3; 7 bases map to TRBD2. V lost 4 bases, J lost 2 bases, and 6 bases stayed unmatched. Germline-derived CDR1 and CDR2 are GTSNPN and SVGIG (reference sequence). The CDR3 has 14 residues. The chain's CDR3 is CAWKRGGSTDTQYF. The CDR3 bases are TGTGCCTGGAAACGCGGGGGTTCCACAGATACGCAGTATTTT.

This chain links TRBV21-1 with TRBJ2-2; the table gives TRBD1 as D, unverified against the DNA. TRBV21-1 is a recognized pseudogene. The CDR3 has 16 amino acids. The CDR3 sequence: CASSPDVGEYTGELFF. The DNA for the CDR3 is TGTGCCAGCAGCCCCGATGTGGGGGAGTACACCGGGGAGCTGTTTTTT.

The chain couples TRBV11-1 to TRBJ2-7; 15 bases align to TRBD2. J lost 5 bases, V lost 1 base, and 9 bases had no gene match. Germline CDR1 reads SGHAT; CDR2 reads FQDESV (reference sequence). The CDR3 extends over 18 amino acids. In DNA, the CDR3 is TGTGCCAGCAGCTTAGGGACTAGCGGGAGGGCCAAGACCCACGAGCAGTACTTC. Protein product: CASSLGTSGRAKTHEQYF.

A few counts support this clonotype. The rearrangement joins TRBV3-1 to TRBJ2-7; D is possibly TRBD1 (6 bases). Germline CDR1 LGHDT, CDR2 YNNKEL (reference sequence). The CDR3 totals 13 residues. V was pared by 4 bases and J by 5 bases, with 12 bases between. CDR3 DNA sequence: TGTGCCAGCAGCCTCGGACAGAACCACGAGCAGTACTTC. Amino acid sequence: CASSLGQNHEQYF.

The chain carries TRBV27 and TRBJ2-7, with a tentative D call TRBD2 (6 bases). Trimming pared 3 bases from V and 6 bases from J, leaving 15 bases between. CDR1 MNHEY and CDR2 SMNVEV come from the germline V gene (reference sequence). The CDR3 extends over 14 amino acids. The CDR3 DNA follows: TGTGCCAGCAGTTTTGAGGGGAGGTGGTCCGAGCAGTACTTC. Translation: CASSFEGRWSEQYF.

This clonotype was detected only a few times. The chain is built from TRBV6-1 and TRBJ1-1; unclear D gene. Per germline, CDR1 MNHNS and CDR2 SASEGT. CDR3 length: 13 amino acids. The V end was cut by 5 bases, the J end by 3 bases, with 10 bases between. The CDR3 sequence is CASSHTEDTEAFF. CDR3 DNA: TGTGCCAGCAGTCATACAGAGGACACTGAAGCTTTCTTT.

This clonotype has only a few counts. This chain uses TRBV7-9 with TRBJ2-1, with D uncertain. Trimming removed 10 bases at V and 3 bases at J, with 16 bases between. CDR3 length: 14 residues. Per germline, CDR1 SEHNR and CDR2 FQNEAQ (reference sequence). The CDR3 DNA reads TGTGCCACTGGCTACACCTCCAACTACAATGAGCAGTTCTTC. Residues: CATGYTSNYNEQFF.

This clonotype came up a few times. V is TRBV10-3 and J is TRBJ2-7; D perhaps matches TRBD2 (5 bases). This CDR3 is built from 14 residues. V lost 6 bases, J lost 0 bases, and 12 bases lay in between. Per the germline V gene, CDR1 is ENHRY and CDR2 is SYGVKD. CDR3 protein: CAISKDGGSYEQYF. CDR3 nucleotides: TGTGCCATCAGCAAAGACGGAGGCTCCTACGAGCAGTACTTC.

This clonotype was seen more than once but under ten times. The J gene is TRBJ2-7, the V gene TRBV20-1; 11 bases are a match to TRBD2. Germline assignment: CDR1 DFQATT and CDR2 SNEGSKA (reference sequence). Trimming removed 0 bases from V and 4 bases from J; junction bases left unmatched: 5. The CDR3 is 15 residues long. CDR3 coding DNA: TGCAGTGCTAGAGACCCCCTAGCGGGAGGTTACGAGCAGTACTTC. Protein: CSARDPLAGGYEQYF.

The chain employs TRBV11-2 and TRBJ2-7, with D tentatively TRBD1 or TRBD2 (5 bases each). Trimming removed 0 bases from V and 4 bases from J, with 10 bases in between. The CDR3 has 14 amino acids. CDR1 SGHAT and CDR2 FQNNGV come from the germline V gene. This CDR3 is CASSLDPGQYEQYF. The CDR3, as DNA: TGTGCCAGCAGCTTAGATCCGGGGCAGTACGAGCAGTACTTC.

This clonotype was detected only once. The chain employs TRBV5-1 and TRBJ2-7; TRBD1 matches at 9 bases. Unmatched junction bases numbered 11, after V lost 2 bases and J lost 5 bases. This CDR3 region has 16 residues. The germline CDR1 and CDR2 sequences are SGHRS and YFSETQ. CDR3 bases: TGCGCCAGCAGCTTCTCACCGGGACAGGGTTCCGACGAGCAGTACTTC. This codes for CASSFSPGQGSDEQYF.

This clonotype has ten or more counts. One end of the junction varies from germline; a read error may be responsible. Written as DNA, the CDR3 is TGTGCCAGCAGCTTGGTCGGAAACTATGGCTACACCTTC. Translation gives CASSLVGNYGYTF. V and J are TRBV5-1 and TRBJ1-2; D unresolved. Germline V gene lookup returns CDR1 SGHRS and CDR2 YFSETQ. The CDR3 contains 13 residues.

This clonotype was counted only a few times. V usage is TRBV19 and J usage is TRBJ2-1; perhaps TRBD2 as D (6 bases). CDR3 length: 14 residues. Trimming pared 4 bases from V and 3 bases from J, leaving 10 bases between. Germline CDR1 and CDR2: LNHDA and SQIVND (reference sequence). CDR3 amino acids: CASSTRDFYNEQFF. As DNA, the CDR3 is TGTGCCAGTAGTACCCGGGACTTCTACAATGAGCAGTTCTTC.